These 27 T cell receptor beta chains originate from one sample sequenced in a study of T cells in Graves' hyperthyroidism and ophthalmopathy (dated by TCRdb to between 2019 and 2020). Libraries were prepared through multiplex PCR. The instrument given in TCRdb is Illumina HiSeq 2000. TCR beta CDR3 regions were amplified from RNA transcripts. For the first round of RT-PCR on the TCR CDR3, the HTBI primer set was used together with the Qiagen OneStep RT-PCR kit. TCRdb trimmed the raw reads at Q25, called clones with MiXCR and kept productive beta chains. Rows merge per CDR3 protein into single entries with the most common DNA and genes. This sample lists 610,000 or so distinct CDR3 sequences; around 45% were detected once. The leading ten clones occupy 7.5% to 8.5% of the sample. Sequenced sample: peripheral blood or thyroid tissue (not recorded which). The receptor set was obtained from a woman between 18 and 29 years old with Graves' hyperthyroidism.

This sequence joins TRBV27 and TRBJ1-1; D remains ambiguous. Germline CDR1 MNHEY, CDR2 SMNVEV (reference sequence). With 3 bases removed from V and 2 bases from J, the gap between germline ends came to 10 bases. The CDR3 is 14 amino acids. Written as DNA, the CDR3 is TGTGCCAGCAGTTTTGAGAGGGCAAACACTGAAGCTTTCTTT. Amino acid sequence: CASSFERANTEAFF.

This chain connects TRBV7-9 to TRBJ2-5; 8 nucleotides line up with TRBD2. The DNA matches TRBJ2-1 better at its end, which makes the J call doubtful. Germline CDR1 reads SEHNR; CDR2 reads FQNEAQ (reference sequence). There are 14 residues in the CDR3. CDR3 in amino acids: CASSPGLAYNEQFF. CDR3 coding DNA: TGTGCCAGCAGTCCCGGACTAGCTTACAATGAGCAGTTCTTC.

The CDR3 sequence: CAWGGQGKQPQHF. For the CDR3, the DNA is TGTGCCTGGGGGGGACAGGGAAAGCAGCCCCAGCATTTT. The chain is built from TRBV30 and TRBJ1-5; 9 nucleotides align to TRBD1. CDR1 is GTSNPN, CDR2 SVGIG, per germline (reference sequence). The CDR3 extends over 13 amino acids. V was clipped by 5 bases and J by 7 bases; unmatched bases: 6.

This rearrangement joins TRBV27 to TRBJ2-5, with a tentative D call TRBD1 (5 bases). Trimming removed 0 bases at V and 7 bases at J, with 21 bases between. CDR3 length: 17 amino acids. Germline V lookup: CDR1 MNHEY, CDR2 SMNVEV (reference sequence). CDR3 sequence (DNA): TGTGCCAGCAGTTTATCTCTACCTGAAAGGGTCCAGGGGACCCAGTACTTC. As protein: CASSLSLPERVQGTQYF.

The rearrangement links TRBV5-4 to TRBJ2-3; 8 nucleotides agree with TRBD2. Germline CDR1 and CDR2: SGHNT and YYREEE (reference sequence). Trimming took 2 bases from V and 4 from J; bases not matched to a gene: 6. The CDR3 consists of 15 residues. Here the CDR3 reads CASSLESGSSDTQYF. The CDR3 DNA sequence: TGTGCCAGCAGCTTAGAGAGCGGGAGCTCAGATACGCAGTATTTT.

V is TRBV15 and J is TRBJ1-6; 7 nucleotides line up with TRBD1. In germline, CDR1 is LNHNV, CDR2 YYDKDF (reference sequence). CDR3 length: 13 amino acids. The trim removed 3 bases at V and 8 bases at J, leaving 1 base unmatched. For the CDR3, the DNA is TGTGCCACCAGCAGTGGACAGGATTCACCCCTCCACTTT. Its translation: CATSSGQDSPLHF.

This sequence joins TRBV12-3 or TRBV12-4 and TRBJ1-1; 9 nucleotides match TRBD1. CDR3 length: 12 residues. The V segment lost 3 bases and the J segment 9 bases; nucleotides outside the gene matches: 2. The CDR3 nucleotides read TGTGCCAGCAGTTTGGGACAGGGAAAAGCTTTCTTT. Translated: CASSLGQGKAFF.

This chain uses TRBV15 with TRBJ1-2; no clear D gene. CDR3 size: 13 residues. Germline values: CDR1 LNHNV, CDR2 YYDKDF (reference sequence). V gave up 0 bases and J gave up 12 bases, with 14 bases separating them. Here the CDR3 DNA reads TGTGCCACCAGCAGAGACTCTTCCGGGGTCCACACCTTC. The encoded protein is CATSRDSSGVHTF.

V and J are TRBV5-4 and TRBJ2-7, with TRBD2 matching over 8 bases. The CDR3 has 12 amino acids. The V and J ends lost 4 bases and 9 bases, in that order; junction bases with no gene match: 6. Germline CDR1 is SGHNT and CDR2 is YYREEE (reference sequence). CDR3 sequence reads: CASSATSGGQYF. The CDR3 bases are TGTGCCAGCAGCGCCACTAGCGGAGGGCAGTACTTC.

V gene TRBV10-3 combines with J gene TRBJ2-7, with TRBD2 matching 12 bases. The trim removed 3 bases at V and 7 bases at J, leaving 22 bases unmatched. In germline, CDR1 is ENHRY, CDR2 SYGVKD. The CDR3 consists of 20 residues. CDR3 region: CAISDLTTPLAGGLTQEQYF. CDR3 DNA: TGTGCCATCAGTGACCTTACTACCCCACTAGCGGGAGGCCTTACTCAAGAGCAGTACTTC.

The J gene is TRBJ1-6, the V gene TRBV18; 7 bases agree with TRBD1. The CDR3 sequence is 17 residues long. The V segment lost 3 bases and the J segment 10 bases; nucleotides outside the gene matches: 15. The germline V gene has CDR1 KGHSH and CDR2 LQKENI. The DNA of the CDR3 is TGTGCCAGCTCACCGCTGGACAGGAACCAAGGCCGGTCACCCCTCCACTTT. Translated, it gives CASSPLDRNQGRSPLHF.

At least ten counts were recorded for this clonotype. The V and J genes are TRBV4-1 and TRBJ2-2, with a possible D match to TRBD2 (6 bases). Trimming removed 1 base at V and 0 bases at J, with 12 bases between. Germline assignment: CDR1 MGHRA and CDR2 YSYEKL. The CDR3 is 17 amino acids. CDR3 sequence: CASSQAYQRANTGELFF. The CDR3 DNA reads TGCGCCAGCAGCCAAGCATACCAGCGGGCGAACACCGGGGAGCTGTTTTTT.

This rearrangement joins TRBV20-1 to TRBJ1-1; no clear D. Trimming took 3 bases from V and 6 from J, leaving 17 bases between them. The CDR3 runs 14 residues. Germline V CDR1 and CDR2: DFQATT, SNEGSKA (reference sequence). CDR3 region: CSASRIWAGAEAFF. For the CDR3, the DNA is TGCAGTGCTAGCCGAATCTGGGCAGGCGCTGAAGCTTTCTTT.

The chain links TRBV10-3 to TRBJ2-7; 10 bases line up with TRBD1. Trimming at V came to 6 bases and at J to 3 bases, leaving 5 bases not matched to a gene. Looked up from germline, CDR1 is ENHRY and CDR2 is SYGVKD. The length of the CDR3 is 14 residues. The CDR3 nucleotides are TGTGCCATCAGCCCGGACAGGGGGGACTACGAGCAGTACTTC. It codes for CAISPDRGDYEQYF.

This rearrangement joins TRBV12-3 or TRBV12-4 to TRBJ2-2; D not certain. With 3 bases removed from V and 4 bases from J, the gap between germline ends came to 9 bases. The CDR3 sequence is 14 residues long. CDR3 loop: CASSFFTATGELFF. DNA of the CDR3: TGTGCCAGCAGTTTTTTCACGGCCACCGGGGAGCTGTTTTTT.

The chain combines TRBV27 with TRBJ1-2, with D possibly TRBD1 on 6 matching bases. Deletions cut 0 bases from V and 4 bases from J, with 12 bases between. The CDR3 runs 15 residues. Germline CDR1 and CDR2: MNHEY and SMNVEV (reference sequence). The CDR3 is CASSLSEGQPYGYTF. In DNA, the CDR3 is TGTGCCAGCAGTTTATCGGAAGGACAGCCCTATGGCTACACCTTC.

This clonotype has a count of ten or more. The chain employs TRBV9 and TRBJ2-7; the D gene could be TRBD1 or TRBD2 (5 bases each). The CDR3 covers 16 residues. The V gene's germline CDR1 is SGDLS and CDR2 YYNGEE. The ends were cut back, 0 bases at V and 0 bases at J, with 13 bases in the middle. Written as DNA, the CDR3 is TGTGCCAGCAGCGTAGGGGGGTCCCAGACCTCCTACGAGCAGTACTTC. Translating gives CASSVGGSQTSYEQYF.

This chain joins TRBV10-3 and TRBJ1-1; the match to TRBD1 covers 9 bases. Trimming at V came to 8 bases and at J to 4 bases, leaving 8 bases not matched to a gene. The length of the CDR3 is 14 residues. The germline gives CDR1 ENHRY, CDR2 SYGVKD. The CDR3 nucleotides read TGTGCCATCGGGGCGGGACAGGGTTCCACTGAAGCTTTCTTT. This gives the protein CAIGAGQGSTEAFF.

This CDR3 reads CASSLLSGSYAGELFF. CDR3 nucleotides: TGTGCCAGCAGCTTACTAAGCGGGAGTTACGCCGGGGAGCTGTTTTTT. The gene calls are TRBV7-2 and TRBJ2-2, with 8 bases fitting TRBD2. Germline trimming cut 2 bases from V and 6 bases from J; bases unmatched to any gene: 8. There are 16 residues in the CDR3. Germline-derived CDR1 and CDR2 are SGHTA and FQGNSA.

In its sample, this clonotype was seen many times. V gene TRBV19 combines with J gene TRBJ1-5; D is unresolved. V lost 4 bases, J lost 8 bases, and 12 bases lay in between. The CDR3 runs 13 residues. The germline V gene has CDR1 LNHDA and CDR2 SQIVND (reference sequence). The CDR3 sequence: CASSTHTTEPQHF. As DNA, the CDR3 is TGTGCCAGTAGTACCCACACAACAGAGCCCCAGCATTTT.

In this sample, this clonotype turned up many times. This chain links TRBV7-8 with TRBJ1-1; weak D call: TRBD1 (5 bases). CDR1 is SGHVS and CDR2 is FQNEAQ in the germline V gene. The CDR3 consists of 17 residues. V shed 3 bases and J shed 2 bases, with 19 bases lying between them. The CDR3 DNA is TGTGCCAGCAGCTTCCTCAAAATGGGGGGTATTAACACTGAAGCTTTCTTT. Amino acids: CASSFLKMGGINTEAFF. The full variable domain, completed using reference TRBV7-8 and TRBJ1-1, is GAGVSQSPRYKVAKRGQDVALRCDPISGHVSLFWYQQALGQGPEFLTYFQNEAQLDKSGLPSDRFFAERPEGSVSTLKIQRTQQEDSAVYLCASSFLKMGGINTEAFFGQGTRLTVV.

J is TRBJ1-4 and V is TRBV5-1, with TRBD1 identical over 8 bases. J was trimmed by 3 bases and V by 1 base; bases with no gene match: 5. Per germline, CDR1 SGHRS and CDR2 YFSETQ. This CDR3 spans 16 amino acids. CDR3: CASSLSAGGPNEKLFF. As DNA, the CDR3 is TGCGCCAGCAGCTTGTCCGCAGGGGGCCCTAATGAAAAACTGTTTTTT. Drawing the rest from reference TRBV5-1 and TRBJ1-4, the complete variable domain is KAGVTQTPRYLIKTRGQQVTLSCSPISGHRSVSWYQQTPGQGLQFLFEYFSETQRNKGNFPGRFSGRQFSNSRSEMNVSTLELGDSALYLCASSLSAGGPNEKLFFGSGTQLSVL.

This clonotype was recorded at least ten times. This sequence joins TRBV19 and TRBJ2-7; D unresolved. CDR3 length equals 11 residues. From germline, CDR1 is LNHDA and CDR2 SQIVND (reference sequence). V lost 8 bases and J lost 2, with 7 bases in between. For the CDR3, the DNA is TGTGCCAGTGGGAACCCCTACGAGCAGTACTTC. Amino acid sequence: CASGNPYEQYF.

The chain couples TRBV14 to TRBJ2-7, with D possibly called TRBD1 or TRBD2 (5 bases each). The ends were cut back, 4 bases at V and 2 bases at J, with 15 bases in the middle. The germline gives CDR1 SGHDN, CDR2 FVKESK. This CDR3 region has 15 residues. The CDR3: CASSLLGGGTYEQYF. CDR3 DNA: TGTGCCAGCAGCCTGTTAGGTGGGGGAACCTACGAGCAGTACTTC.

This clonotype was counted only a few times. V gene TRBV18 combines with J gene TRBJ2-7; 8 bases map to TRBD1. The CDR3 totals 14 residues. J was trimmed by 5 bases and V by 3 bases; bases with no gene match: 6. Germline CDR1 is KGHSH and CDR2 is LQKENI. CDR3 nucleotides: TGTGCCAGCTCACCTCAAACAGGGGGGAACGAGCAGTACTTC. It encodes CASSPQTGGNEQYF. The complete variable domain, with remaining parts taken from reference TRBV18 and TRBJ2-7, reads NAGVMQNPRHLVRRRGQEARLRCSPMKGHSHVYWYRQLPEEGLKFMVYLQKENIIDESGMPKERFSAEFPKEGPSILRIQQVVRGDSAAYFCASSPQTGGNEQYFGPGTRLTVT.

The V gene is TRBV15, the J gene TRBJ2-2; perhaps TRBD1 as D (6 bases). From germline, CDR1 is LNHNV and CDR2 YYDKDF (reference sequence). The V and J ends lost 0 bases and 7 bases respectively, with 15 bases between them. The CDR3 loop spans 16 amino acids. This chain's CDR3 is CATSRDRGGANGELFF. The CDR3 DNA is TGTGCCACCAGCAGAGACAGGGGTGGGGCCAACGGGGAGCTGTTTTTT.

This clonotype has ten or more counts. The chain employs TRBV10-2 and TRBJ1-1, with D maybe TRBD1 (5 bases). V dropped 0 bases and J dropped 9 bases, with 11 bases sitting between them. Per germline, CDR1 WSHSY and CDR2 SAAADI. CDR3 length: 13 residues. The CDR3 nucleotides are TGCGCCAGCAGTGAGTCTAGGACAAGTAAAGCTTTCTTT. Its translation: CASSESRTSKAFF.